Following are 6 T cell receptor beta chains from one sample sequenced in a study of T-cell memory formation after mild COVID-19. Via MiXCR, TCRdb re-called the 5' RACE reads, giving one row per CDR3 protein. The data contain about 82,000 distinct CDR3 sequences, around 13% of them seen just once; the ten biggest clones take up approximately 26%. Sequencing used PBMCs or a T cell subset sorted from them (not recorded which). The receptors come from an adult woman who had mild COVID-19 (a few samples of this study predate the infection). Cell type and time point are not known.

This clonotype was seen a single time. Here the CDR3 DNA reads TGTGCCACCAGTGACCCCCCGGCGTGGCAGGGGACAGATACGCAGTATTTT. Its translation is CATSDPPAWQGTDTQYF. This chain uses TRBV24-1 with TRBJ2-3; possible D gene TRBD1, 6 bases. The V and J ends lost 4 bases and 3 bases respectively, with 19 bases between them. Germline V gives CDR1 KGHDR, CDR2 SFDVKD. The CDR3 has 17 residues.

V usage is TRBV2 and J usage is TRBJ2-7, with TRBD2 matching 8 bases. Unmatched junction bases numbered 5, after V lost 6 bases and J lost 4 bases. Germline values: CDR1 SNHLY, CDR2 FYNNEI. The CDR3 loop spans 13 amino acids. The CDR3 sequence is CASSTSGVYEQYF. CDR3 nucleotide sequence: TGTGCCAGCAGCACTAGCGGAGTTTACGAGCAGTACTTC.

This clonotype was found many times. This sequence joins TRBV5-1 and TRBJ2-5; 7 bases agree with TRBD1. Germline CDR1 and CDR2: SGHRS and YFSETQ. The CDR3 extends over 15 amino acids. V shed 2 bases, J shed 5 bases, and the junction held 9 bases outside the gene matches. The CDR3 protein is CASSFSQGVPETQYF. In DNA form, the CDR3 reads TGCGCCAGCAGCTTCAGTCAGGGGGTTCCGGAGACCCAGTACTTC.

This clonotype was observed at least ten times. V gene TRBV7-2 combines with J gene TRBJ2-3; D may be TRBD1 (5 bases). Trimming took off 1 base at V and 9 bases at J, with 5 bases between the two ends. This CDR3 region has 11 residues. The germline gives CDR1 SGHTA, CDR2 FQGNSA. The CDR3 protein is CASSLGQTQYF. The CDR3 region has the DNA TGTGCCAGCAGCTTAGGACAGACGCAGTATTTT. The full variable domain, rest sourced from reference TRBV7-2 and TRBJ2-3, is GAGVSQSPSNKVTEKGKDVELRCDPISGHTALYWYRQSLGQGLEFLIYFQGNSAPDKSGLPSDRFSAERTGGSVSTLTIQRTQQEDSAVYLCASSLGQTQYFGPGTRLTVL.

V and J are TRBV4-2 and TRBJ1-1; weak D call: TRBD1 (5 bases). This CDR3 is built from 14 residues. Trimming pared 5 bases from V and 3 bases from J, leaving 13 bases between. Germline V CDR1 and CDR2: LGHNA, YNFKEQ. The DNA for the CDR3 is TGTGCCAGCAGCACCCGGGACGGATACACTGAAGCTTTCTTT. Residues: CASSTRDGYTEAFF.

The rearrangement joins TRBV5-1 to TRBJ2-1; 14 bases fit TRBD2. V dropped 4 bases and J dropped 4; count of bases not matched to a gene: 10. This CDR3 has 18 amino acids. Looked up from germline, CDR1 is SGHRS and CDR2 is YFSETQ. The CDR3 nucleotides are TGCGCCAGCAGCCTTGGGACTAGCGGGGGCCTAATATACAATGAGCAGTTCTTC. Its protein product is CASSLGTSGGLIYNEQFF.